This T cell receptor (beta chain) was documented in a study of Ad26.COV2.S vaccination and SARS-CoV-2 variants. In the study overall: As a participant in COV1001, the donor was in the Ad26.COV2.S trial arm. The vaccine Ad26.COV2.S was put into the muscle once, or twice with 56 days between.

Noted treatment: about 20 received Ad26.COV2.S at low or high dose, single or two shots; about 5 received placebo; per-sample allocation not given. At day 63 after the first vaccine or placebo injection, samples were drawn. Trimming stripped 4 bases from V and 1 base from J, with 13 bases between. The CDR3 is 15 amino acids. CDR1 is MNHEY and CDR2 is SVGAGI in the germline V gene. Libraries were prepared by immunoSEQ multiplex PCR; TCRdb keeps only in-frame clonotypes and omits some of them. The sample holds over 400,000 clones, about 90% seen once. The specimen comprised peripheral blood, sampled in a trial of Ad26.COV2.S vaccine versus placebo. The sequence came from a person aged 18-65 years who received the Ad26.COV2.S COVID-19 vaccine or a placebo. This sequence joins TRBV6-5 and TRBJ2-5; the D gene is possibly TRBD1 (6 bases). The CDR3 spells CASSSTGHPQETQYF. For the CDR3, the DNA is TGTGCCAGCAGTTCGACGGGACACCCCCAAGAGACCCAGTACTTC.